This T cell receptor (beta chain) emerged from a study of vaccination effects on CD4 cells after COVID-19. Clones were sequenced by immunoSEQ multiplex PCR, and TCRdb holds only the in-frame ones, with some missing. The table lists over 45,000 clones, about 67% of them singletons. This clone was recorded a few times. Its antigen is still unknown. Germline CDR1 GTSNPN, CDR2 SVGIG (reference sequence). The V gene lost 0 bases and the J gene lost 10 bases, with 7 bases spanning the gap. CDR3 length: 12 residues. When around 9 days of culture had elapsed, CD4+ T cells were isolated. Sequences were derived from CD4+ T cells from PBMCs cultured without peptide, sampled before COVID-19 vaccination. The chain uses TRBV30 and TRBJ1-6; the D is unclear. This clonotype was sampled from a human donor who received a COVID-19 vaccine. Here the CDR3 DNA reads TGTGCCTGGAGTGTACTCCGGTCACCCCTCCACTTT. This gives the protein CAWSVLRSPLHF.